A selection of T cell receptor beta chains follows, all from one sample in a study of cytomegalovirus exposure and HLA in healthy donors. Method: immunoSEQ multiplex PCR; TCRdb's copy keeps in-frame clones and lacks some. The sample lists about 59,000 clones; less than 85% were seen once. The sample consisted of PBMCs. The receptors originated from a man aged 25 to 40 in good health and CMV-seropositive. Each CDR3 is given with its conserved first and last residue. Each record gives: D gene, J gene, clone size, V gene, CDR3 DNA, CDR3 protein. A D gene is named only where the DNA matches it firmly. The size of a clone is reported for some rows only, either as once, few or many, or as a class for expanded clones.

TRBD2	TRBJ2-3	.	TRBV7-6	TGTGCCAGCAGCCCTATCCTTAACGGGGGGTCGGATACGCAGTATTTT	CASSPILNGGSDTQYF
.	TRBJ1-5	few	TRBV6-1	TGTGCCAGCCAACCTCGACAGAATAGCAATCAGCCCCAGCATTTT	CASQPRQNSNQPQHF
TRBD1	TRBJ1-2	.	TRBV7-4	TGTGCCAGCAGCGGACGGACAGGGGACTATGGCTACACCTTC	CASSGRTGDYGYTF
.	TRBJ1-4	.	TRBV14	TGTGCCAGCAGCCAAGATGCGAGCCTCCTTGCAACTAATGAAAAACTGTTTTTT	CASSQDASLLATNEKLFF
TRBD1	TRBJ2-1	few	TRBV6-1	TGTGCCAGCAGTGAACTGGACAGGGCTGCCAATGAGCAGTTCTTC	CASSELDRAANEQFF
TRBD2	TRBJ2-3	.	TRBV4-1	TGCGCCAGCAGTTCTAGCGGGGGCACAGATACGCAGTATTTT	CASSSSGGTDTQYF
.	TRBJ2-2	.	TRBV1	TGCACCACGGGGACAGGCGGCGGGGAGCTGTTTTTT	CTTGTGGGELFF
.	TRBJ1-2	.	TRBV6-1	TGTGCCACAATGGCCGGGGGCTATGGCTACACCTTC	CATMAGGYGYTF
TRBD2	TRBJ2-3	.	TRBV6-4	TGTGCCAGCGGTTCATCTAGCGGGGGGTCAGATACGCAGTATTTT	CASGSSSGGSDTQYF
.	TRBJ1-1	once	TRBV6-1	TGTGCCAGCACAAGATCACGGGACTCTTTCTTT	CASTRSRDSFF
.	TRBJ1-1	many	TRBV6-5	TGTGCCAGCAGTTATAGGAACACTGAAGCTTTCTTT	CASSYRNTEAFF
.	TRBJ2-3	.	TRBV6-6	TGTGCCAGCAGTTCTGTCGGTTTTTCCACAGATACGCAGTATTTT	CASSSVGFSTDTQYF
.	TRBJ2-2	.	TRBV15	TGTGCCACCAGCAGAGATTTAGCCGGGGAGCTGTTTTTT	CATSRDLAGELFF